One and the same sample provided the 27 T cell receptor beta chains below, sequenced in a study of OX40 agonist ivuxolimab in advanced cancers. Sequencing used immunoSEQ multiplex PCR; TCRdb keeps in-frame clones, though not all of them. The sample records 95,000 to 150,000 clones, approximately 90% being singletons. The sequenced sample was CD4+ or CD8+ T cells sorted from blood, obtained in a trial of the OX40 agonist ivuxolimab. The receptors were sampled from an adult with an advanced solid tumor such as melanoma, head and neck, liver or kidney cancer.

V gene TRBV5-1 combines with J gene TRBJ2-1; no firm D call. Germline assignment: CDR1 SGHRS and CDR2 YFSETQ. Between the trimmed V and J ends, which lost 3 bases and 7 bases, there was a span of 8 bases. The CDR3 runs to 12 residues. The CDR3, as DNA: TGCGCCAGCAGCTCGGGCATGAATGAGCAGTTCTTC. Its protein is CASSSGMNEQFF.

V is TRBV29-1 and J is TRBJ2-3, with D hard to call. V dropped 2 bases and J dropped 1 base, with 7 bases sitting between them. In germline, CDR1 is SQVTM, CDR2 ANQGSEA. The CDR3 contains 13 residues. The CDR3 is CSVEIGGTDTQYF. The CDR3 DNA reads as TGCAGCGTTGAAATCGGTGGCACAGATACGCAGTATTTT.

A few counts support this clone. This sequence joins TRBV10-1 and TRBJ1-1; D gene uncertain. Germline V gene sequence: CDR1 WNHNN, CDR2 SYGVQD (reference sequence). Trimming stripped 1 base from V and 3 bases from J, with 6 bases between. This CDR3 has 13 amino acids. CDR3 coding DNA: TGCGCCAGCAGTGAGTACACAGACACTGAAGCTTTCTTT. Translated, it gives CASSEYTDTEAFF.

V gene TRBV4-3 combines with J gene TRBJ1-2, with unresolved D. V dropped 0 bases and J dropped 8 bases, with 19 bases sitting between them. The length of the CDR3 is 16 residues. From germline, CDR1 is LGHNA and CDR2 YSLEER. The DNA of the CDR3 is TGCGCCAGCAGCCAAGATAGGAACTCTCGCACTGGCGGCTACACCTTC. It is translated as CASSQDRNSRTGGYTF.

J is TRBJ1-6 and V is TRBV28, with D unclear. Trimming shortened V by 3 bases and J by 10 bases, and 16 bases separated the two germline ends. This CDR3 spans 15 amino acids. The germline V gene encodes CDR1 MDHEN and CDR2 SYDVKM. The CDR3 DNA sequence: TGTGCCAGCAGTTTCGCCTCTAGGGTAAGATCACCCCTCCACTTT. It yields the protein CASSFASRVRSPLHF.

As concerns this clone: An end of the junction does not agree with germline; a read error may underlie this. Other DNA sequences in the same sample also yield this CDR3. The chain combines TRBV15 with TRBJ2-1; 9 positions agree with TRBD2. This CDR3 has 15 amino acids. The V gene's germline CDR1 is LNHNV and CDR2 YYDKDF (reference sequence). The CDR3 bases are TGTGCCACTAGCAGAGGCAGCGGGGGGCTTGCCGAGCAGTTCTTC. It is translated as CATSRGSGGLAEQFF.

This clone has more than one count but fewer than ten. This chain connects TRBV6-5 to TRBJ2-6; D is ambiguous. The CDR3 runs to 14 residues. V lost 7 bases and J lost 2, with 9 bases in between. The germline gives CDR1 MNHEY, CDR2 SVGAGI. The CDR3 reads CASNQNAGANVLTF. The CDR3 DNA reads TGTGCCAGCAACCAAAACGCTGGGGCCAACGTCCTGACTTTC.

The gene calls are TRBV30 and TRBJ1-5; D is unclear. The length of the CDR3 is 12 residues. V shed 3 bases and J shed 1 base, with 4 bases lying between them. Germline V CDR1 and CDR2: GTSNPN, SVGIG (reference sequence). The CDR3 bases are TGTGCCTGGAGGGGGAGCAATCAGCCCCAGCATTTT. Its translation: CAWRGSNQPQHF.

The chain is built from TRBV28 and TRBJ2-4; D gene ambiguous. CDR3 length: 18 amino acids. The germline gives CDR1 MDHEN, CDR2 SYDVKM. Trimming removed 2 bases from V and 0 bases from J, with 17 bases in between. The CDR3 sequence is CASSLSYVKIIAKNIQYF. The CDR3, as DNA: TGTGCCAGCAGTTTAAGTTACGTGAAGATTATAGCCAAAAACATTCAGTACTTC.

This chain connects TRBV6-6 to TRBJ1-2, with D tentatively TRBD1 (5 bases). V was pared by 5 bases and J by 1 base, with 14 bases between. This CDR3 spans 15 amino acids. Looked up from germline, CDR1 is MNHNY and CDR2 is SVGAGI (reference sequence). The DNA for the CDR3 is TGTGCCAGCAGTCCCGCGGGGCCATTTAACTATGGCTACACCTTC. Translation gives CASSPAGPFNYGYTF.

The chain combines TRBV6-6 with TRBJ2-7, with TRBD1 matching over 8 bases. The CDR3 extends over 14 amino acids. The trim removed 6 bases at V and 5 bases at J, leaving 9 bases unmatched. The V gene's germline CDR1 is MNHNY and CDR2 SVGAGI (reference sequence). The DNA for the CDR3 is TGTGCCAGCAGGATATTGCAGGGGGCCCACGAGCAGTACTTC. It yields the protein CASRILQGAHEQYF.

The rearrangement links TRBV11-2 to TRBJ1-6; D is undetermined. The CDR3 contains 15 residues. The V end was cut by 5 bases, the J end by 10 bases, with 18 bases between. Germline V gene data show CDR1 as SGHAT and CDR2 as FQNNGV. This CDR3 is CASSRAGGGGSPLHF. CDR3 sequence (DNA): TGTGCCAGCAGCCGTGCGGGTGGAGGTGGGTCACCCCTCCACTTT.

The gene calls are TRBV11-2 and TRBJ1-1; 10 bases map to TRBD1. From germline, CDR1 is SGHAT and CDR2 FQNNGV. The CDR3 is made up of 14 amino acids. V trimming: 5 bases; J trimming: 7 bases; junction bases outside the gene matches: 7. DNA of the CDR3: TGTGCCAGCAGCGAAGGACAGGGGGTAAATGAAGCTTTCTTT. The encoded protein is CASSEGQGVNEAFF.

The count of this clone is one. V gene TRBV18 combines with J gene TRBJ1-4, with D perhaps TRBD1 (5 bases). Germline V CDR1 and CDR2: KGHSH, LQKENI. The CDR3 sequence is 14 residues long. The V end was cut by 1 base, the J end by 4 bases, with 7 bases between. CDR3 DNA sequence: TGTGCCAGCTCACCACGGGACGGTAATGAAAAACTGTTTTTT. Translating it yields CASSPRDGNEKLFF.

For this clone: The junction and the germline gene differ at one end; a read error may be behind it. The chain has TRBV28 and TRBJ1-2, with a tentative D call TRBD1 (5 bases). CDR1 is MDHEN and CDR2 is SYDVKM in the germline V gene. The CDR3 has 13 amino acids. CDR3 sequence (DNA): TGTGCCAGCGCCCGGACACTAGGGAGGGGATTAGCCTTC. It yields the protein CASARTLGRGLAF.

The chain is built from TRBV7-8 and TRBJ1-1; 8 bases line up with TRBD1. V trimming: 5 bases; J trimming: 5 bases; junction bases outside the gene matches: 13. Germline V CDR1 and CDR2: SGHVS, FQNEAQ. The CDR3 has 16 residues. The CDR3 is CASSLVRGRGSTEAFF. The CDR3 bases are TGTGCCAGCAGCCTCGTCAGGGGGCGCGGGTCTACTGAAGCTTTCTTT.

The CDR3: CASSPTPGNTIYF. Here the CDR3 DNA reads TGTGCCAGCAGCCCCACCCCAGGAAACACCATATATTTT. The gene calls are TRBV7-2 and TRBJ1-3; D not certain. V lost 5 bases and J 4 bases, leaving 9 bases between the germline ends. The germline V gene has CDR1 SGHTA and CDR2 FQGNSA. This CDR3 contains 13 residues.

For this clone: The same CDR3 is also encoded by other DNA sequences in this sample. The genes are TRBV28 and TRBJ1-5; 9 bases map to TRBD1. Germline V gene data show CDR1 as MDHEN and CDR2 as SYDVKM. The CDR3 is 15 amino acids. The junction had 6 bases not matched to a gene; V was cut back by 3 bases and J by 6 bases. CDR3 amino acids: CASSLGDREGQPQHF. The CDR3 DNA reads TGTGCCAGCAGTTTGGGGGACAGGGAGGGTCAGCCCCAGCATTTT.

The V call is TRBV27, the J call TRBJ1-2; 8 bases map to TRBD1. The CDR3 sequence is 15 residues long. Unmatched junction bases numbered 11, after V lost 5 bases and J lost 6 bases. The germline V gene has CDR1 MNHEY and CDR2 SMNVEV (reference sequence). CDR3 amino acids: CASSPSIQGANGYTF. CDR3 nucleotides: TGTGCCAGCAGTCCCTCAATCCAGGGGGCGAATGGCTACACCTTC.

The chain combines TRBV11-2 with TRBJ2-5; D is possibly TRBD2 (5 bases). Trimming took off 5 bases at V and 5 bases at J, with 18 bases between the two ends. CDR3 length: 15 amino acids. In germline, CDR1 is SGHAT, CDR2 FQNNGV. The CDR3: CASSGRPVRGETQYF. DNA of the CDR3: TGTGCCAGCAGCGGAAGGCCAGTCCGCGGGGAGACCCAGTACTTC.

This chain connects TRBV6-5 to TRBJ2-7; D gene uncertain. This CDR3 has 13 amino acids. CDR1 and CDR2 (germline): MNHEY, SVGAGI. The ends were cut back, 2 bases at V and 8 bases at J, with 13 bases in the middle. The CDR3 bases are TGTGCCAGCAGTTACGCTCAACTCTCTCAGCAGTACTTC. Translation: CASSYAQLSQQYF.

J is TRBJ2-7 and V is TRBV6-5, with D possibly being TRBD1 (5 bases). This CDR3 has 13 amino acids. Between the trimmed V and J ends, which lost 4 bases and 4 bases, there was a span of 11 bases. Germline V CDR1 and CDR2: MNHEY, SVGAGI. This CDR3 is CASSFDSMYEQYF. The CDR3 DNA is TGTGCCAGCAGTTTCGACAGTATGTACGAGCAGTACTTC.

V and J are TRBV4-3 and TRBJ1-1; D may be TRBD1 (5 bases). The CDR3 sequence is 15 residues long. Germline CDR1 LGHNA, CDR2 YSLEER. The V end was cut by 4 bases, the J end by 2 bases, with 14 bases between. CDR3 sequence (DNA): TGCGCCAGCAGCCGAGGGGACCTGATAAACACTGAAGCTTTCTTT. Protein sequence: CASSRGDLINTEAFF.

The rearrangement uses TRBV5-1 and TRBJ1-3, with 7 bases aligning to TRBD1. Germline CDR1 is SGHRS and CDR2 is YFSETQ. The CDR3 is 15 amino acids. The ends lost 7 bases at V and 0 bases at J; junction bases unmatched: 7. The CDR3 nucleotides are TGCGCCAGCTCCCGGGGACAGATCTCTGGAAACACCATATATTTT. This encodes CASSRGQISGNTIYF.

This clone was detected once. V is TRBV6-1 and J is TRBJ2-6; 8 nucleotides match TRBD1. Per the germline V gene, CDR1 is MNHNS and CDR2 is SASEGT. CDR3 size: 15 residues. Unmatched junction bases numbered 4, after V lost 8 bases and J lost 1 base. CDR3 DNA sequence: TGTGCCAGCTGGGACAGGCTTTCTGGGGCCAACGTCCTGACTTTC. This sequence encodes CASWDRLSGANVLTF.

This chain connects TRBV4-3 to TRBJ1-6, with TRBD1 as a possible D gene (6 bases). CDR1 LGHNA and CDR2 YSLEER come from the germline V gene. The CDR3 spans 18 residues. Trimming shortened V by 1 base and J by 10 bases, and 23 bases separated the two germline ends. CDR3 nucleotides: TGCGCCAGCAGCCAAGCGAGTAGGGGGGCGCAGCTTGGATCACCCCTCCACTTT. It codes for CASSQASRGAQLGSPLHF.

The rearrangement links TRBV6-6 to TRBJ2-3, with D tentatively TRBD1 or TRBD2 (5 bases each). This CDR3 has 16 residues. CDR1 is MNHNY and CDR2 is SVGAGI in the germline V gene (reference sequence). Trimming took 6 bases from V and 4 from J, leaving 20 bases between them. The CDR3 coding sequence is TGTGCCAGCAGCCCTAGAGGGGCTAGCCCCGCAGATACGCAGTATTTT. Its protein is CASSPRGASPADTQYF.